The T cell receptor beta chain under discussion was sequenced for a study of T cell responses to AZD1222 COVID-19 vaccine. Regarding the study as a whole: Among AZD1222 vaccinees, only six were seropositive at baseline. Of spike-specific TCRs, nearly half reportedly target regions left unmutated in variants.

Trimming cost V 3 bases and J 0 bases; bases outside gene matches: 2. CDR1 and CDR2 (germline): MGHRA, YSYEKL. This CDR3 is built from 14 residues. TCRdb's table, derived via immunoSEQ multiplex PCR, lists solely in-frame clones and lacks some. The table records around 66,000 clones, around 90% of them present only once. This clone appeared a single time. The target antigen is unknown. The clonotype was recovered from an adult who received the MenACWY meningococcal vaccine as a control. The material sequenced was peripheral blood, taken 28 days after the second dose of the MenACWY control vaccine. The chain links TRBV4-1 to TRBJ2-7, with 7 bases that match TRBD1. The CDR3: CASSHQGDSYEQYF. CDR3 nucleotide sequence: TGCGCCAGCAGCCACCAGGGGGACTCCTACGAGCAGTACTTC.